The 15 T cell receptor beta chains below all came from one sample that was sequenced in a study of cytomegalovirus exposure and HLA in healthy donors listed by TCRdb under 2017. Library preparation employed the immunoSEQ multiplex PCR assay. A mixture of 60 forward primers for TCR Vbeta segments and 13 reverse primers for TCR Jbeta segments was used in the multiplex PCR. TCRdb stores this immuneACCESS table with in-frame sequences only. Part of the clones is absent; in the studies checked, under half of the shortfall reflects unresolved V genes, and no reason is known for the rest. This sample is represented by some 63,000 clones; 83% of them were singletons. 1.5% to 2% of the sample rests with the top ten. Material for sequencing was PBMCs. Every receptor here comes from a human donor in good health.

The V call is TRBV5-6, the J call TRBJ2-4; 12 bases align to TRBD1. Germline V lookup: CDR1 SGHDT, CDR2 YYEEEE. The ends lost 4 bases at V and 10 bases at J; junction bases unmatched: 9. The CDR3 is 15 amino acids. DNA for the CDR3: TGTGCCAGCAGCGCCGGGACAGGGGGCTCTGGGATTCAGTACTTC. Translating gives CASSAGTGGSGIQYF.

DNA of the CDR3: TGTGCCAGCAGCCGACGGGGTGGTACTGAAGCTTTCTTT. Its protein product is CASSRRGGTEAFF. The chain links TRBV5-4 to TRBJ1-1; D gene uncertain. This CDR3 is 13 amino acids long. CDR1 SGHNT and CDR2 YYREEE come from the germline V gene (reference sequence). V gave up 4 bases and J gave up 5 bases, with 12 bases separating them.

The V gene is TRBV15, the J gene TRBJ1-2, with D perhaps TRBD1 (5 bases). V gave up 0 bases and J gave up 5 bases, with 13 bases separating them. The V gene's germline CDR1 is LNHNV and CDR2 YYDKDF (reference sequence). The CDR3 is 15 residues long. CDR3 bases: TGTGCCACCAGCAGAGATGGCCGGGGGTGGTATGGCTACACCTTC. It translates to CATSRDGRGWYGYTF.

The rearrangement joins TRBV7-9 to TRBJ1-5; 8 nucleotides align to TRBD1. The CDR3 length is 15 residues. J gave up 6 bases and V 5 bases, and 9 bases lay outside the gene matches. CDR1 is SEHNR, CDR2 FQNEAQ, per germline (reference sequence). The CDR3 DNA follows: TGTGCCAGCAGCCACGGACAGGGACTCCGTCAGCCCCAGCATTTT. Protein product: CASSHGQGLRQPQHF.

V is TRBV9 and J is TRBJ2-5; D unclear. Deletions cut 2 bases from V and 4 bases from J, with 6 bases between. Germline CDR1 is SGDLS and CDR2 is YYNGEE. This CDR3 comprises 12 residues. The CDR3 sequence: CASSVNLETQYF. Here the CDR3 DNA reads TGTGCCAGCAGCGTTAATTTAGAGACCCAGTACTTC.

The CDR3 region is CASTPGDRVNSPLHF. The DNA of the CDR3 is TGTGCCAGCACACCAGGGGACAGGGTTAATTCACCCCTCCACTTT. The chain is built from TRBV27 and TRBJ1-6, with 9 bases fitting TRBD1. Germline V CDR1 and CDR2: MNHEY, SMNVEV (reference sequence). V gave up 7 bases and J gave up 6 bases; unmatched junction bases: 7. The CDR3 has 15 residues.

The chain joins TRBV4-2 to TRBJ2-3; D possibly corresponds to TRBD2 (7 bases). CDR1 and CDR2 (germline): LGHNA, YNFKEQ. V was cut by 2 bases and J by 4 bases, with 13 bases left in between. The CDR3 totals 15 residues. The CDR3 bases are TGTGCCAGCAGCCAAAGCGGGAAGGGGGCAGATACGCAGTATTTT. This sequence encodes CASSQSGKGADTQYF.

The V and J genes are TRBV5-1 and TRBJ2-2; maybe TRBD1 (6 bases). The CDR3 spans 15 residues. Germline values: CDR1 SGHRS, CDR2 YFSETQ. Trimming shortened V by 8 bases and J by 4 bases, and 18 bases separated the two germline ends. In DNA, the CDR3 is TGCGCCAGTCGACAGGCCGGCGGTAGCACCGGGGAGCTGTTTTTT. This gives the protein CASRQAGGSTGELFF.

CDR3 sequence: CASSQTSGTGAEKLFF. DNA for the CDR3: TGCGCCAGCAGCCAAACGTCCGGGACAGGGGCCGAAAAACTGTTTTTT. V gene TRBV4-3 combines with J gene TRBJ1-4; TRBD1 aligns across 10 bases. Germline V gene sequence: CDR1 LGHNA, CDR2 YSLEER. The CDR3 totals 16 residues. V lost 2 bases to trimming and J lost 8 bases; unmatched junction nucleotides: 8.

The rearrangement joins TRBV19 to TRBJ2-7, with D possibly matching TRBD2 (5 bases). Per the germline V gene, CDR1 is LNHDA and CDR2 is SQIVND (reference sequence). This CDR3 comprises 14 residues. The V end lost 7 bases, the J end lost 2 bases, and 15 bases lay between the germline ends. CDR3 nucleotides: TGTGCCAGTACCCCCGGACTTTACCCCTACGAGCAGTACTTC. Protein product: CASTPGLYPYEQYF. Looking up the rest from reference TRBV19 and TRBJ2-7 gives the full variable domain: DGGITQSPKYLFRKEGQNVTLSCEQNLNHDAMYWYRQDPGQGLRLIYYSQIVNDFQKGDIAEGYSVSREKKESFPLTVTSAQKNPTAFYLCASTPGLYPYEQYFGPGTRLTVT.

The V gene is TRBV7-8, the J gene TRBJ2-7; D is uncertain. The ends were cut back, 5 bases at V and 4 bases at J, with 12 bases in the middle. The germline CDR1 and CDR2 sequences are SGHVS and FQNEAQ. The CDR3 sequence is 13 residues long. CDR3 DNA: TGTGCCAGCAGCCACGGTTCCCTTTACGAGCAGTACTTC. Protein sequence: CASSHGSLYEQYF.

The chain links TRBV5-6 to TRBJ1-4; no reliable D call. Germline CDR1 and CDR2: SGHDT and YYEEEE. Trimming shortened V by 4 bases and J by 3 bases, and 10 bases separated the two germline ends. This CDR3 is 14 amino acids long. CDR3 coding DNA: TGTGCCAGCAGCATGGGAGGGTCTAATGAAAAACTGTTTTTT. This sequence encodes CASSMGGSNEKLFF.

The chain combines TRBV29-1 with TRBJ1-1; D gene unclear. The CDR3 extends over 11 amino acids. Deletions cut 4 bases from V and 0 bases from J, with 3 bases between. From germline, CDR1 is SQVTM and CDR2 ANQGSEA. Here the CDR3 reads CSVVLNTEAFF. In nucleotides, the CDR3 is TGCAGCGTTGTCTTGAACACTGAAGCTTTCTTT. Full variable domain (outside the CDR3, taken from reference TRBV29-1 and TRBJ1-1): SAVISQKPSRDICQRGTSLTIQCQVDSQVTMMFWYRQQPGQSLTLIATANQGSEATYESGFVIDKFPISRPNLTFSTLTVSNMSPEDSSIYLCSVVLNTEAFFGQGTRLTVV.

The chain links TRBV29-1 to TRBJ2-2, with 11 nucleotides matching TRBD1. There are 13 residues in the CDR3. The trim removed 7 bases at V and 5 bases at J, leaving 3 bases unmatched. Germline V lookup: CDR1 SQVTM, CDR2 ANQGSEA. CDR3 bases: TGCAGCGGTGGGACAGGGGGGACCGGGGAGCTGTTTTTT. Translation: CSGGTGGTGELFF.

The rearrangement uses TRBV9 and TRBJ2-3, with 9 bases aligning to TRBD2. Germline assignment: CDR1 SGDLS and CDR2 YYNGEE. The V segment lost 0 bases and the J segment 5 bases; nucleotides outside the gene matches: 10. This CDR3 contains 17 residues. CDR3 sequence (DNA): TGTGCCAGCAGCGTAGGGTTAGGCGGGAGGGCGGAAGATACGCAGTATTTT. It translates to CASSVGLGGRAEDTQYF. Filled out from reference TRBV9 and TRBJ2-3, the complete variable domain reads DSGVTQTPKHLITATGQRVTLRCSPRSGDLSVYWYQQSLDQGLQFLIQYYNGEERAKGNILERFSAQQFPDLHSELNLSSLELGDSALYFCASSVGLGGRAEDTQYFGPGTRLTVL.